This T cell receptor beta chain was identified in a study of Graves' ophthalmopathy and Graves' hyperthyroidism. Study as a whole: Samples of peripheral blood were obtained at initial diagnosis, prior to treatment of any kind. Findings and limits, study-wide: Most thyroid-expanded clonotypes exceeding 0.001 frequency were also found in blood.

For repertoire sequencing, the TCR beta CDR3 regions were amplified from RNA transcripts. An opening RT-PCR round employed HTBI primers and preceded a second-round multiplex PCR. TCRdb called the multiplex PCR reads again in MiXCR, with one record for every CDR3 protein. The sample has 200,000 to 250,000 distinct CDR3 sequences, about a fifth seen once. The PBMCs had their origin in 7.5 to 10 ml of fresh peripheral blood. The germline V gene has CDR1 SEHNR and CDR2 FQNEAQ (reference sequence). The CDR3 consists of 14 residues. The V gene end was trimmed by 6 bases and the J gene end by 5 bases; junction bases not matched to a gene: 6. This clonotype was found a few times. Its antigen is undetermined.

V is TRBV7-9 and J is TRBJ1-5; 8 positions match TRBD1. This clonotype was sampled from a woman aged 50 to 65 with Graves' ophthalmopathy. Material: peripheral blood. The CDR3 spells CASSRTGGDQPQHF. For the CDR3, the DNA is TGTGCCAGCAGTCGAACAGGGGGAGATCAGCCCCAGCATTTT.